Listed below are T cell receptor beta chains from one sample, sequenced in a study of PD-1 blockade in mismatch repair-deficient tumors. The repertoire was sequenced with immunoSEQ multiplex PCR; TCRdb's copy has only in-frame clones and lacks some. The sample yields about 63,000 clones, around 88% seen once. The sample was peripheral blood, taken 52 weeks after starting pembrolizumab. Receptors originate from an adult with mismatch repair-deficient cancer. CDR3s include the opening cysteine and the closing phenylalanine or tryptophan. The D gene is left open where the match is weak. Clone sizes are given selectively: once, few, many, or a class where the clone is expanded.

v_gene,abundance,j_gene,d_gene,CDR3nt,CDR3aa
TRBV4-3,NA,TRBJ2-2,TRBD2,TGCGCCAGCAGCCTCATGAGCGGGGTGAACACCGGGGAGCTGTTTTTT,CASSLMSGVNTGELFF
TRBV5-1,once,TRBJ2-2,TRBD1,TGCGCCAGCAGCTGGGGACAGTATACCGGGGAGCTGTTTTTT,CASSWGQYTGELFF
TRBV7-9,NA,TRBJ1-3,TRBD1,TGTGCCAGCAGCTCCTCCCGGCTTGGGGACAGGGCTGGAAACACCATATATTTT,CASSSSRLGDRAGNTIYF
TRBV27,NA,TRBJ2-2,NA,TGTGCCAGCAGCGGTACCGGGGAGCTGTTTTTT,CASSGTGELFF
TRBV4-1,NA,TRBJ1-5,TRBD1,TGCGCCAGCAGCCAAGTCTGGGGACAGGGCAATCAGCCCCAGCATTTT,CASSQVWGQGNQPQHF
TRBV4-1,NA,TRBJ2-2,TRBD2,TGCGCCAGCAGCCGACTAGCGGGAAAGAACACCGGGGAGCTGTTTTTT,CASSRLAGKNTGELFF
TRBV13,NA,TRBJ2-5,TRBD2,TGTGCCAGCAGCCCAGCCGGGACTACCCTCCAATTGGCCCAGTACTTC,CASSPAGTTLQLAQYF
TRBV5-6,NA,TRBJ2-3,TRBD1,TGTGCCAGCAGCCCGGAATCCGGGACAGGGCGGCCAGATACGCAGTATTTT,CASSPESGTGRPDTQYF
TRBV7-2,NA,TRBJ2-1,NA,TGTGCCAGCAGCCCGGATGGGTTGGCCCACAATGAGCAGTTCTTC,CASSPDGLAHNEQFF
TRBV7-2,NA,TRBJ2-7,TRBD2,TGTGCCAGCAGCTTAAACCCGGGGACTAGCTACGAGCAGTACTTC,CASSLNPGTSYEQYF
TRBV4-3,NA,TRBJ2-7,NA,TGCGCCAGCAGCCAAGCACAAGGGGCCTACGAGCAGTACTTC,CASSQAQGAYEQYF
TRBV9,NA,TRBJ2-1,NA,TGTGCCAGCAGCGTGATGGGGAGCTCCTACAATGAGCAGTTCTTC,CASSVMGSSYNEQFF
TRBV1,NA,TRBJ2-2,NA,TGCACCAGCAGCTCCCCGGGGGGACTAAAGAACACCGGGGAGCTGTTTTTT,CTSSSPGGLKNTGELFF
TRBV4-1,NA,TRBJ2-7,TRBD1,TGCGCCAGCAGCCAGCGGGACAGGGAGACCTACGAGCAGTACTTC,CASSQRDRETYEQYF
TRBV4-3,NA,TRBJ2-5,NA,TGCGCCAGCAGCCAAGATTCGGCTGGGGGTCAGGAGACCCAGTACTTC,CASSQDSAGGQETQYF
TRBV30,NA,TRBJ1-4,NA,TGTGCCTGGAGTGTACTCCCTTGGGGGGGGGTTGATGAAAAACTGTTTTTT,CAWSVLPWGGVDEKLFF
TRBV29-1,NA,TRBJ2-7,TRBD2,TGCAGCGTTGAGCACTCCGGGACTAGCGGCTCCTACGAGCAGTACTTC,CSVEHSGTSGSYEQYF
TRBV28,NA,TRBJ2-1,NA,TGTGCCAGCAGTTTAGATTCTGGGTTTTCCCTAGTCCCCTACAATGAGCAGTTCTTC,CASSLDSGFSLVPYNEQFF
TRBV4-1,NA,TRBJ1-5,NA,TGCGCCAGCAGCCAAGATGGGGCCAAGGGTCAGCCCCAGCATTTT,CASSQDGAKGQPQHF
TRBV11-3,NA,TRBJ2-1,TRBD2,TGTGCCAGCAGCTTATATCCTAGCGGGGCCCCCTCCTACAATGAGCAGTTCTTC,CASSLYPSGAPSYNEQFF
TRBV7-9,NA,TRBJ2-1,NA,TGTGCCAGCCCACCGGAAGATGTCGCGGAGCAGTTCTTC,CASPPEDVAEQFF
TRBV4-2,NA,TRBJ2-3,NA,TGTGCCAGCAGCCAAGAGTCAACTACCCGCACAGATACGCAGTATTTT,CASSQESTTRTDTQYF
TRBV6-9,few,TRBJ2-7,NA,TGTGCCAGCAGTGAAGACGGATCCGTTTACGAGCAGTACTTC,CASSEDGSVYEQYF
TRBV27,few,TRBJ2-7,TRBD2,TGTGCCAGTGGGGGACTAGCGGGAGCCGAGCAGTACTTC,CASGGLAGAEQYF
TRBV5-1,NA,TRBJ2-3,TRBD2,TGCGCCAGCATGCCTAGCGGGGCTAGCACAGATACGCAGTATTTT,CASMPSGASTDTQYF
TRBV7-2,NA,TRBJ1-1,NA,TGTGCCAGCAGCTGGGGCAGGGGATCCACTGAAGCTTTCTTT,CASSWGRGSTEAFF
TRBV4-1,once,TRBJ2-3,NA,TGCGCCAGCAGCCAAGTGTTTGGCACAGATACGCAGTATTTT,CASSQVFGTDTQYF